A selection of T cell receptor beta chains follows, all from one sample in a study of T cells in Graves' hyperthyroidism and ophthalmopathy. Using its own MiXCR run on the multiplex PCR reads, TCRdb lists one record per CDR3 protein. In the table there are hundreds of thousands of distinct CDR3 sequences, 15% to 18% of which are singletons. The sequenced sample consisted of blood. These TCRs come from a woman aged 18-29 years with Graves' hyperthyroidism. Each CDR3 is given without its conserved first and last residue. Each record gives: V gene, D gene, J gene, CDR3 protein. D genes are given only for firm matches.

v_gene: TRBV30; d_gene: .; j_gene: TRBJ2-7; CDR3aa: ASGHSFYEQY
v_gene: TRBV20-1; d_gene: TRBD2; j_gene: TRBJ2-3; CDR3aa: SARLAGVTDTQY
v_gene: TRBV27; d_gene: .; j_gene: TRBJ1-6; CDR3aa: ASSFGGGRNSPLH
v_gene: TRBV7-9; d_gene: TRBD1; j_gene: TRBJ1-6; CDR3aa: ASSWTGPNSPLH
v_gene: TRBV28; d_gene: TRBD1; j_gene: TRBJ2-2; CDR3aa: ASSLSQGDTGERF
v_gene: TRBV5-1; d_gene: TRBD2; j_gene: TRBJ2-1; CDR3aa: ASSFDTSGVGNEQF
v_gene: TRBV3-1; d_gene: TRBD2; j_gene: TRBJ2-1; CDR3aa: ASSQRLAGVYNEQF
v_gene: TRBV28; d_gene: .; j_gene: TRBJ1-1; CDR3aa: ASSFDKNTEAF
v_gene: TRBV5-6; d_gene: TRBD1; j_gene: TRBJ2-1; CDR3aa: ASSLAAGGSYNEQF
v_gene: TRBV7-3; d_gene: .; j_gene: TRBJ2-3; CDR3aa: ASSPTGADTQY
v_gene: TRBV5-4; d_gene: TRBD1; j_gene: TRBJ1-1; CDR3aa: ASSLGHPGGMNTEDF
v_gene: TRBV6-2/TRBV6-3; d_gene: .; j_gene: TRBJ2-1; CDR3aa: ASSRESDEQF
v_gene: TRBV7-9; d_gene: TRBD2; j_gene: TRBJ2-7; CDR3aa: ASSLGPRLALSYEQY
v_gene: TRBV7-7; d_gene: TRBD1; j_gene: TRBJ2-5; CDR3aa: ASSSTGRETQY
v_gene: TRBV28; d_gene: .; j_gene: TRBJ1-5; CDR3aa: ASSLPADQPQH
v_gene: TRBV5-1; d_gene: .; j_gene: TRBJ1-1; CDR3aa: ASFRGAMNTEAF
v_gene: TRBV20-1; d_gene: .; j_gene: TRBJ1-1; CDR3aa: SARGGDSLNTEAF
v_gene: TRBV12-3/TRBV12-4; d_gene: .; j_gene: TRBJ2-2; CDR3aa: ASSLSPWRDTGELF
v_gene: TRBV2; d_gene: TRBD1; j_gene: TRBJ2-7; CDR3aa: ASTLGTGGFEQY
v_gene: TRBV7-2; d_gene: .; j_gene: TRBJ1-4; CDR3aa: ASSRRGLGEKLF
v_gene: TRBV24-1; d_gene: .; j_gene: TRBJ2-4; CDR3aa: ATSDYPAAKNIQY
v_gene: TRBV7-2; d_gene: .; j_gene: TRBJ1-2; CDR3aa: ASSSGAGYDGYT
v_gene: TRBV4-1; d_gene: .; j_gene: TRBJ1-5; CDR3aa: ASSQAGLDYNQPQH
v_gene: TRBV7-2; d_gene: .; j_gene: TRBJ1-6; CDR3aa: ASSLGVRTPLH
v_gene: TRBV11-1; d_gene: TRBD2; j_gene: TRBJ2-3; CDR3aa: ASSPRLAGAVDTQY
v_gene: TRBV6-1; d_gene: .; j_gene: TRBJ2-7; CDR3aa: ASSEAGAPEQY
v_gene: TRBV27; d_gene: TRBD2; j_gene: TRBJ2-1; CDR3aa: ASSPTSGRGNEQF
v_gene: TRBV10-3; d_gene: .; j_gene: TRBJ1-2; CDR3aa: AISESPDSIWDGYT
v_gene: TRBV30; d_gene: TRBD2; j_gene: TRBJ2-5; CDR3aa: AWGHGKSYQREDRY
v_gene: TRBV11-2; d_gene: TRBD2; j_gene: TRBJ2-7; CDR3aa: ASSRGGASYEQY
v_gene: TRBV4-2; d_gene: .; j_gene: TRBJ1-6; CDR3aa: ASSPIGLNSPLH
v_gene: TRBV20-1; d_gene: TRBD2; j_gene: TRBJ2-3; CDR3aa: SARDLKAGVVPTQY
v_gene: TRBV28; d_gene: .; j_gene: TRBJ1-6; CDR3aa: ASSFRRSSYNSPLH
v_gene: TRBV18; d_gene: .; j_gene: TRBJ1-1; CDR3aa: ASSPLGGTRGTEAF
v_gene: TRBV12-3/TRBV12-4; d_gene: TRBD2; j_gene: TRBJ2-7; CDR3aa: ASSLGLAGGAYEQY
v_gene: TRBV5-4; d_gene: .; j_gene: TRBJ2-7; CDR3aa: ASSLLLGENSYEQY
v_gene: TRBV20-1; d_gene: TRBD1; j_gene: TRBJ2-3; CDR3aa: SAPGEGTVQYSTDTQY
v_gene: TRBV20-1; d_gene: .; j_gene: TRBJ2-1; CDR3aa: SAPPTGRNEQF
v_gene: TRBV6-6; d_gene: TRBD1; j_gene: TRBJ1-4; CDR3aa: ASSYSLRHRGDTTNEKLF
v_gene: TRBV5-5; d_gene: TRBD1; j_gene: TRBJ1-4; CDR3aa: ASSLRRQGGANEKLF
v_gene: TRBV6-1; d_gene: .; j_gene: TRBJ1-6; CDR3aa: ASSLGPHLHSPLH
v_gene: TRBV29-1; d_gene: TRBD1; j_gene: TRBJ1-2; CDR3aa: SVSSQGARGYT
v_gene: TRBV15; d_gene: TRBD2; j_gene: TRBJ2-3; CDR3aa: ARDISIAGGRASTDTQY
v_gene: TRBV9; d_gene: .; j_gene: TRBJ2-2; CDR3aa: ASSVSGNPQGTGELF
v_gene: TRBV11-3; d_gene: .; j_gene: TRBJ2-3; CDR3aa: ASSPSSVDTQY
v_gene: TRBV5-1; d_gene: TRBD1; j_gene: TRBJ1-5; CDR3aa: ASILKQGAMSQH
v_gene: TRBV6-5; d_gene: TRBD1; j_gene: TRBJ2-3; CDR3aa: ASSYSTGGGDTQY
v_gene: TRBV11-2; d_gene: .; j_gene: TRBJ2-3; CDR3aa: ASSLDGGHRDTQY
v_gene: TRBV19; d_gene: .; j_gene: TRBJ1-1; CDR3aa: ASRDQGNTEAF
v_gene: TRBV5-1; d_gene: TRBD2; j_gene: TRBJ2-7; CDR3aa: ASTSGRGGYEQY
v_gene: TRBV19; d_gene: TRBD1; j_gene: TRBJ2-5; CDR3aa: ASSDRGRPETQY
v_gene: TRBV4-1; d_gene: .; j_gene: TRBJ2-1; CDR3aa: ASSHWIRGNEQF
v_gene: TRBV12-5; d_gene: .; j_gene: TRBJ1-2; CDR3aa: ASGLVQGPLNYGYT
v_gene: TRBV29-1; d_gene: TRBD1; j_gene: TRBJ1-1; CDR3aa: SYGATGDTEAF
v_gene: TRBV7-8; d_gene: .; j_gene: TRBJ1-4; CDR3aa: ASSPGRTATNEKLF
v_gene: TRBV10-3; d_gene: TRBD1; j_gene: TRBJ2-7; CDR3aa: ATVPGQVSYEQY
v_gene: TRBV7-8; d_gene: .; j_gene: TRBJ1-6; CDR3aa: ASSNLGGRSYNSPLH
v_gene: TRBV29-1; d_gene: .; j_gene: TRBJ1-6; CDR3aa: SVEEVAGLPLH
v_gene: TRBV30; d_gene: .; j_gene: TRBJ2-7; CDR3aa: AWTRGHYEQY